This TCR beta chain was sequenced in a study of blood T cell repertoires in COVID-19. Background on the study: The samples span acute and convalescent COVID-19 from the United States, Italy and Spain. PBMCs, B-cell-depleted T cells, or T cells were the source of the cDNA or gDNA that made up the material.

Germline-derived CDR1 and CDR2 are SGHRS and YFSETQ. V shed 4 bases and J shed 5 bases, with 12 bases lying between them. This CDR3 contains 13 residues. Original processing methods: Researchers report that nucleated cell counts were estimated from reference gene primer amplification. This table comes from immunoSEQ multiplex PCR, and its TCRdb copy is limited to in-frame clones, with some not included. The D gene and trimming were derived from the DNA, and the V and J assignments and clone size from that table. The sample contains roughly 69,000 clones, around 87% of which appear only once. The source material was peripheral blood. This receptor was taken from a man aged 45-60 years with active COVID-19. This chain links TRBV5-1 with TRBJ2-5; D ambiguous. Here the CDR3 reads CASSLPLSETQYF. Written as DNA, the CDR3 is TGCGCCAGCAGCCTCCCCCTCTCGGAGACCCAGTACTTC. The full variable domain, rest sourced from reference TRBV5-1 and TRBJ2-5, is KAGVTQTPRYLIKTRGQQVTLSCSPISGHRSVSWYQQTPGQGLQFLFEYFSETQRNKGNFPGRFSGRQFSNSRSEMNVSTLELGDSALYLCASSLPLSETQYFGPGTRLLVL.